The clone carrying this T cell receptor beta chain was seen only once. Its antigen is not known. The data were taken from a study of PD-L1 blockade in urothelial cancer. Study overall: Males with urothelial cancer arising in the bladder constituted about 85% of the roughly 30 patients.

Broader study findings: At the 3-week point, tumor-associated blood clones expanded more in durable-benefit patients.

The time point denotes: peripheral blood 6 weeks after treatment start. Patients' cancers were locally advanced or metastatic urothelial carcinomas. Sample contribution per patient ranged from 1 to 8, covering pretreatment and on-treatment. The CDR3 is 18 residues long. Germline lookup yields CDR1 SGHVS and CDR2 FQNEAQ. After removal of 5 bases from V and 0 bases from J, the junction contained 9 bases not matched to a gene. Only in-frame clones appear in the TCRdb table, and some are missing; sequencing was by immunoSEQ multiplex PCR. The data show tens of thousands of clones, with more than 70% seen just once and less than 3% held by the top ten.

The sequencing here drew on PBMCs, taken around atezolizumab (anti-PD-L1) treatment. This TCR derives from a man aged 60 to 75 with urothelial cancer. The chain is built from TRBV7-8 and TRBJ1-5, with 11 bases that match TRBD1. The CDR3 region has the DNA TGTGCCAGCAGCATCGGACAGGGGGCCTCTTATAGCAATCAGCCCCAGCATTTT. This encodes CASSIGQGASYSNQPQHF.